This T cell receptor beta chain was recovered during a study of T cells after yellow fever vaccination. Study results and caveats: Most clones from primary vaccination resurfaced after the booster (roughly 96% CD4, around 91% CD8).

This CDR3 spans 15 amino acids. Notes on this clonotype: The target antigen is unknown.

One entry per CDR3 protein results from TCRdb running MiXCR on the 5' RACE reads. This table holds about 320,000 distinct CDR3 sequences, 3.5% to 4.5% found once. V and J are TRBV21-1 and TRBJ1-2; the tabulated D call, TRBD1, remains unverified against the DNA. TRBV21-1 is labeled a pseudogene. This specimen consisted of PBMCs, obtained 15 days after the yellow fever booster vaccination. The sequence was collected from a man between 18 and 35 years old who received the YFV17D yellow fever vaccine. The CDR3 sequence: CASSKGDRGDYGYTF. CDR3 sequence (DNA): TGTGCCAGCAGCAAAGGGGACCGTGGGGACTATGGCTACACCTTC.